These T cell receptor beta chains were read from a single sample in a study of OX40 agonist ivuxolimab in advanced cancers. Clones were read by immunoSEQ multiplex PCR, and TCRdb kept only the in-frame ones, dropping some. There are more than 45,000 clones in the sample; 83% occur only once, and approximately 1.2% lies in the top ten. The source was CD4+ or CD8+ T cells sorted from blood, collected in a trial of the OX40 agonist ivuxolimab. Receptors were obtained from an adult with an advanced solid tumor such as melanoma, head and neck, liver or kidney cancer. Each CDR3 is given with its conserved first and last residue. A D gene is named only where the DNA matches it firmly. Expanded clones are given a class, and other clones once, few, many or no size at all.

j_call: TRBJ2-5; v_call: TRBV27; d_call: .; clone_size: .; cdr3_nt: TGTGCCAGCAGGGCCCGGGAGACCCAGTACTTC; cdr3_aa: CASRARETQYF
j_call: TRBJ2-5; v_call: TRBV7-2; d_call: .; clone_size: .; cdr3_nt: TGTGCCAGCAGCTTACGGACTACCCATCGAGAGACCCAGTACTTC; cdr3_aa: CASSLRTTHRETQYF
j_call: TRBJ2-5; v_call: TRBV7-9; d_call: .; clone_size: once; cdr3_nt: TGTGCCAGCAGCTCGAACAACGGTGTGACGAGGACCCAGTACTTC; cdr3_aa: CASSSNNGVTRTQYF
j_call: TRBJ2-5; v_call: TRBV6-6; d_call: TRBD1; clone_size: .; cdr3_nt: TGTGCCAGCAGTTCCCTACAGGGGATACAAGAGACCCAGTACTTC; cdr3_aa: CASSSLQGIQETQYF
j_call: TRBJ1-1; v_call: TRBV4-1; d_call: TRBD1; clone_size: few; cdr3_nt: TGCGCCAGCAGCCAAGATAGGGCGGACAGGGCGGCTTTCTTT; cdr3_aa: CASSQDRADRAAFF
j_call: TRBJ1-2; v_call: TRBV2; d_call: .; clone_size: .; cdr3_nt: TGTGCCAGCAGTGTCTCTCTCTGGCCAAACTATGGCTACACCTTC; cdr3_aa: CASSVSLWPNYGYTF
j_call: TRBJ2-7; v_call: TRBV6-6; d_call: TRBD2; clone_size: .; cdr3_nt: TGTGCCAGCAGTTACAGCGGGGGCTCCTACGAGCAGTACTTC; cdr3_aa: CASSYSGGSYEQYF
j_call: TRBJ1-2; v_call: TRBV18; d_call: TRBD1; clone_size: .; cdr3_nt: TGTGCCAGCTCACCCGCACGACAGGGGAGGTATGGCTACACCTTC; cdr3_aa: CASSPARQGRYGYTF
j_call: TRBJ1-1; v_call: TRBV7-2; d_call: .; clone_size: .; cdr3_nt: TGTGCCAGCAGCTTAGTACCGGGGGACACTGAAGCTTTCTTT; cdr3_aa: CASSLVPGDTEAFF
j_call: TRBJ2-5; v_call: TRBV7-2; d_call: .; clone_size: .; cdr3_nt: TGTGCCAGCAGCTTAGTCCAGGACGGGACCCAGTACTTC; cdr3_aa: CASSLVQDGTQYF
j_call: TRBJ1-6; v_call: TRBV7-9; d_call: .; clone_size: .; cdr3_nt: TGTGCCAGCTCCCCTAGCGACAATTCACCCCTCCACTTT; cdr3_aa: CASSPSDNSPLHF
j_call: TRBJ1-1; v_call: TRBV5-1; d_call: TRBD1; clone_size: .; cdr3_nt: TGCGCCAGCAGCTTGCAGGGGGAGACTGAAGCTTTCTTT; cdr3_aa: CASSLQGETEAFF
j_call: TRBJ2-7; v_call: TRBV5-1; d_call: .; clone_size: once; cdr3_nt: TGCGCCAGCAGCCCGGGACACCTTGGCTCCTACGAGCAGTACTTC; cdr3_aa: CASSPGHLGSYEQYF
j_call: TRBJ1-4; v_call: TRBV18; d_call: .; clone_size: .; cdr3_nt: TGTGCCAGCTCACCCGAGACAGAAAAACTGTTTTTT; cdr3_aa: CASSPETEKLFF
j_call: TRBJ1-1; v_call: TRBV29-1; d_call: .; clone_size: few; cdr3_nt: TGCAGCGTTGTAGGAACCCGGGCGGGGTACACTGAAGCTTTCTTT; cdr3_aa: CSVVGTRAGYTEAFF
j_call: TRBJ1-5; v_call: TRBV6-1; d_call: .; clone_size: .; cdr3_nt: TGTGCCAGCAGTGTTTGGGGGGTTGGAAGCAATCAGCCCCAGCATTTT; cdr3_aa: CASSVWGVGSNQPQHF
j_call: TRBJ2-7; v_call: TRBV7-8; d_call: .; clone_size: .; cdr3_nt: TGTGCCAGCAGTCTCACCCTCGCTCAGGCCTACGAGCAGTACTTC; cdr3_aa: CASSLTLAQAYEQYF
j_call: TRBJ2-3; v_call: TRBV7-2; d_call: .; clone_size: .; cdr3_nt: TGTGCCAGCAGCTTACTTCCTGGGGGAGATACGCAGTATTTT; cdr3_aa: CASSLLPGGDTQYF
j_call: TRBJ1-1; v_call: TRBV2; d_call: TRBD1; clone_size: .; cdr3_nt: TGTGCCAGCAGTGAAAGGAGACAGGGGTTCACTGAAGCTTTCTTT; cdr3_aa: CASSERRQGFTEAFF
j_call: TRBJ2-2; v_call: TRBV7-9; d_call: .; clone_size: .; cdr3_nt: TGTGCCAGCAGCTATCATAATCGAGCCGGGGAGCTGTTTTTT; cdr3_aa: CASSYHNRAGELFF
j_call: TRBJ1-2; v_call: TRBV29-1; d_call: .; clone_size: .; cdr3_nt: TGCAGCGTTGTTCCGGGTGGCTACACCTTC; cdr3_aa: CSVVPGGYTF
j_call: TRBJ2-3; v_call: TRBV7-9; d_call: TRBD1; clone_size: .; cdr3_nt: TGTGCCAGCAGCTTTAGGACAGGGGGCACAGATACGCAGTATTTT; cdr3_aa: CASSFRTGGTDTQYF
j_call: TRBJ2-5; v_call: TRBV5-4; d_call: TRBD2; clone_size: .; cdr3_nt: TGTGCCAGCAGTCGAGGGACTAGCGGGGGTGAAGAGACCCAGTACTTC; cdr3_aa: CASSRGTSGGEETQYF
j_call: TRBJ2-7; v_call: TRBV10-1; d_call: TRBD2; clone_size: .; cdr3_nt: TGCGCCAGCAGTGACTACGCAGCGGGAATCCTTTACGAGCAGTACTTC; cdr3_aa: CASSDYAAGILYEQYF
j_call: TRBJ1-6; v_call: TRBV6-5; d_call: .; clone_size: few; cdr3_nt: TGTGCCAGCAGTTACGAGGGGGGAAGTAATTCACCCCTCCACTTT; cdr3_aa: CASSYEGGSNSPLHF
j_call: TRBJ2-3; v_call: TRBV19; d_call: TRBD2; clone_size: .; cdr3_nt: TGTGCCAGTAGTAGGGGACTAGTGGGCACGCAGTATTTT; cdr3_aa: CASSRGLVGTQYF
j_call: TRBJ2-4; v_call: TRBV5-1; d_call: TRBD2; clone_size: .; cdr3_nt: TGCGCCAGCAGCTTGAGCGGGGGGGGCGCGAGTAACAACATTCAGTACTTC; cdr3_aa: CASSLSGGGASNNIQYF
j_call: TRBJ1-4; v_call: TRBV7-2; d_call: .; clone_size: .; cdr3_nt: TGTGCCAGCAGCTTATGGACCGGAGGAAATAATGAAAAACTGTTTTTT; cdr3_aa: CASSLWTGGNNEKLFF
j_call: TRBJ2-3; v_call: TRBV29-1; d_call: TRBD1; clone_size: .; cdr3_nt: TGCAGCGTGGACTACAGGGGGCTTAACACAGATACGCAGTATTTT; cdr3_aa: CSVDYRGLNTDTQYF
j_call: TRBJ2-3; v_call: TRBV13; d_call: TRBD2; clone_size: .; cdr3_nt: TGTGCCAGCAGCTTAGGACTAGCGGGAACTAGCACAGATACGCAGTATTTT; cdr3_aa: CASSLGLAGTSTDTQYF
j_call: TRBJ2-2; v_call: TRBV12-5; d_call: TRBD2; clone_size: few; cdr3_nt: TGTGCTAGTGGTTTAGCGCTGTGGGGGACTAGCGGCCCTACCGGGGAGCTGTTTTTT; cdr3_aa: CASGLALWGTSGPTGELFF
j_call: TRBJ1-2; v_call: TRBV30; d_call: .; clone_size: .; cdr3_nt: TGTGCCTGGAGGCACAAAGGGTGGGGGGGCGCCTACACCTTC; cdr3_aa: CAWRHKGWGGAYTF
j_call: TRBJ1-5; v_call: TRBV5-1; d_call: .; clone_size: .; cdr3_nt: TGCGCCAGCAGCTTGGGTTTAGGTCAGCCCCAGCATTTT; cdr3_aa: CASSLGLGQPQHF
j_call: TRBJ1-6; v_call: TRBV5-1; d_call: .; clone_size: .; cdr3_nt: TGCGCCAGCAGCTTAGGAGGGGCGGATTCACCCCTCCACTTT; cdr3_aa: CASSLGGADSPLHF
j_call: TRBJ2-1; v_call: TRBV7-2; d_call: .; clone_size: few; cdr3_nt: TGTGCCAGCAGCGGTTGGACTTCTAAGGGCAATGAGCAGTTCTTC; cdr3_aa: CASSGWTSKGNEQFF
j_call: TRBJ1-1; v_call: TRBV30; d_call: .; clone_size: few; cdr3_nt: TGTGCCTGGAGTGTACTCCCGGACGGAGACACTGAAGCTTTCTTT; cdr3_aa: CAWSVLPDGDTEAFF
j_call: TRBJ2-1; v_call: TRBV19; d_call: .; clone_size: .; cdr3_nt: TGTGCCAGTAGTATAGATGGGGGGCAGGTGTACAATGAGCAGTTCTTC; cdr3_aa: CASSIDGGQVYNEQFF
j_call: TRBJ1-5; v_call: TRBV27; d_call: .; clone_size: .; cdr3_nt: TGTGCCAGCAGCGGCCCAAGCAATCAGCCCCAGCATTTT; cdr3_aa: CASSGPSNQPQHF
j_call: TRBJ1-2; v_call: TRBV6-1; d_call: .; clone_size: .; cdr3_nt: TGTGCCAGCAGTGGCGGGGGGCGAGGCTACACCTTC; cdr3_aa: CASSGGGRGYTF
j_call: TRBJ1-3; v_call: TRBV7-8; d_call: .; clone_size: .; cdr3_nt: TGTGCCAGCTCTGTACGGGGGGGCGCTGGAAACACCATATATTTT; cdr3_aa: CASSVRGGAGNTIYF
j_call: TRBJ1-2; v_call: TRBV7-2; d_call: TRBD1; clone_size: .; cdr3_nt: TGTGCCAGCAGCCCTCGGGGAGAGACAGGGCATTTTAACTATGGCTACACCTTC; cdr3_aa: CASSPRGETGHFNYGYTF
j_call: TRBJ1-1; v_call: TRBV7-2; d_call: .; clone_size: .; cdr3_nt: TGTGCCAGCAGCTTCGGGGGGGGCACTGAAGCTTTCTTT; cdr3_aa: CASSFGGGTEAFF
j_call: TRBJ2-1; v_call: TRBV7-6; d_call: .; clone_size: few; cdr3_nt: TGTGCCAGCAGCTTAGGGGGGATCTCGGGCTCCTACAATGAGCAGTTCTTC; cdr3_aa: CASSLGGISGSYNEQFF
j_call: TRBJ1-1; v_call: TRBV6-6; d_call: .; clone_size: once; cdr3_nt: TGTGCCAGCAGTTATTTATCGGGCGGCATGAACACTGAAGCTTTCTTT; cdr3_aa: CASSYLSGGMNTEAFF
j_call: TRBJ1-3; v_call: TRBV18; d_call: TRBD1; clone_size: .; cdr3_nt: TGTGCCAGCTCATCCACAGGGGGAAAAGGAAACACCATATATTTT; cdr3_aa: CASSSTGGKGNTIYF
j_call: TRBJ1-5; v_call: TRBV6-1; d_call: .; clone_size: .; cdr3_nt: TGTGCCAGCAGTGAACTAGGACAGACCAATCAGCCCCAGCATTTT; cdr3_aa: CASSELGQTNQPQHF
j_call: TRBJ1-2; v_call: TRBV6-5; d_call: .; clone_size: .; cdr3_nt: TGTGCCAGCAGTGCACAGCGAACCGCCTCCTATGGCTACACCTTC; cdr3_aa: CASSAQRTASYGYTF
j_call: TRBJ1-1; v_call: TRBV5-4; d_call: .; clone_size: .; cdr3_nt: TGTGCCAGCAGCTCGGGGGGACCTGAAGCTTTCTTT; cdr3_aa: CASSSGGPEAFF